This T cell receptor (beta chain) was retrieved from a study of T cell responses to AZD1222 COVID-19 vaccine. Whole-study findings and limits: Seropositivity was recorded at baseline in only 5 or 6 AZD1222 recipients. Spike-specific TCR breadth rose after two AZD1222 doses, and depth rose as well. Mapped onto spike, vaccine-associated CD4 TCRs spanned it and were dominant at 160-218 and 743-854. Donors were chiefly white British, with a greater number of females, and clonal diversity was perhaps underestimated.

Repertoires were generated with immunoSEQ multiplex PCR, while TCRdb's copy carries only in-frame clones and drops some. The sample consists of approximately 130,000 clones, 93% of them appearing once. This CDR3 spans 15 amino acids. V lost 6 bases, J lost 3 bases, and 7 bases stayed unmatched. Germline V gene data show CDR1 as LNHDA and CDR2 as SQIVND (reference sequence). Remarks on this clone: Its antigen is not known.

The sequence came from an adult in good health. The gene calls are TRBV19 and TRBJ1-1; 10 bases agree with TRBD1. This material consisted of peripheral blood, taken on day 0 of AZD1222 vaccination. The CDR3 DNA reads TGTGCCAGTAGCCCACCGGGACAGGGGTACACTGAAGCTTTCTTT. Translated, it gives CASSPPGQGYTEAFF.